This T cell receptor (beta chain) was sequenced for a study of blood T cell repertoires in COVID-19. Clones were sequenced by immunoSEQ multiplex PCR, and TCRdb holds only the in-frame ones, with some missing. The sample holds 75,000 to 90,000 clones, 91% seen once. In regard to this clone: Different DNA sequences within this sample yield the same CDR3.

The germline CDR1 and CDR2 sequences are SGDLS and YYNGEE. V gave up 0 bases and J gave up 1 base, with 7 bases separating them. The CDR3 is made up of 14 amino acids. The rearrangement links TRBV9 to TRBJ1-1; maybe TRBD1 (5 bases). Sequenced sample: peripheral blood. This TCR was recovered from a human donor in a cohort sampled during active COVID-19. The CDR3 spells CASSVGQGNTEAFF. DNA for the CDR3: TGTGCCAGCAGCGTAGGGCAGGGGAACACTGAAGCTTTCTTT.